This TCR beta chain was sequenced for a study of T cell repertoires in cytomegalovirus infection. Study-wide results and caveats: In two of eight donors, the top clonotype was HLA-C-restricted CMV-specific. The cumulative frequency of public TCR beta families distinguished individuals who carried CMV together with the relevant HLA.

TCRdb re-derived calls from the reads in MiXCR, one entry per CDR3 protein. The table has roughly 990,000 distinct CDR3 sequences, 31% seen once. This clonotype was detected ten times or more. Its antigen is as yet unknown. Germline V gene data show CDR1 as MNHEY and CDR2 as SMNVEV (reference sequence). The CDR3 is 14 residues long. Trimming cost V 6 bases and J 0 bases, with 10 bases left between them. Sequencing used cultured CD8+ T cells from PBMCs, obtained from culture after CMV antigen stimulation. This clonotype was sampled from a human donor in good health (CMV status not recorded). Some clones in this sample may be carry-over from other donors' samples. The rearrangement links TRBV27 to TRBJ2-3; D possibly uses TRBD1 or TRBD2 (5 bases each). The CDR3: CASSWGPSTDTQYF. DNA of the CDR3: TGTGCCAGCAGCTGGGGACCTAGCACAGATACGCAGTATTTT.